The rows below give T cell receptor beta chains drawn from one sample of a study of cytomegalovirus exposure and HLA in healthy donors. Only in-frame clones appear in the TCRdb table, and some are missing; sequencing was by immunoSEQ multiplex PCR. The sample has 150,000 to 200,000 clones; roughly 89% are singletons. Sequences were obtained from PBMCs. These receptors originate from a woman under 30 in good health and CMV-seropositive. Each CDR3 is given with its conserved first and last residue. A D gene is named only where the DNA matches it firmly. Size values are once, few and many counts, or a class for expanded clones, and some rows have none.

TRBD2 | TRBJ2-5 | TRBV11-2 | NA | CASSSNLLAGGSRKTQYF | TGTGCCAGCAGCTCGAATCTACTAGCGGGAGGGTCTAGAAAGACCCAGTACTTC
NA | TRBJ2-4 | TRBV19 | NA | CASSALGTEAKNIQYF | TGTGCCAGTAGCGCCCTCGGGACTGAGGCCAAAAACATTCAGTACTTC
NA | TRBJ2-7 | TRBV27 | NA | CASSLYRGGEQYF | TGTGCCAGCAGTTTGTACAGGGGAGGCGAGCAGTACTTC
TRBD1 | TRBJ1-3 | TRBV5-1 | NA | CASSIGDRTIGNTIYF | TGCGCCAGCAGCATAGGGGACAGGACCATTGGAAACACCATATATTTT
NA | TRBJ1-1 | TRBV28 | NA | CASSPPTKNTEAFF | TGTGCCAGCAGTCCGCCGACAAAGAACACTGAAGCTTTCTTT
TRBD1 | TRBJ1-6 | TRBV6-1 | NA | CASSDRTGLGSPLHF | TGTGCCAGCAGTGATCGGACAGGCCTAGGTTCACCCCTCCACTTT
TRBD2 | TRBJ2-3 | TRBV7-8 | NA | CASSLGDQLAGGRRDTQYF | TGTGCCAGCAGCTTAGGGGACCAGCTAGCGGGGGGGCGTAGAGATACGCAGTATTTT
NA | TRBJ2-1 | TRBV5-4 | NA | CASSWTPRGEQFF | TGTGCCAGCAGCTGGACACCCCGCGGTGAGCAGTTCTTC
TRBD1 | TRBJ1-6 | TRBV6-1 | many | CASSEREGRGLPNSPLHF | TGTGCCAGCAGTGAAAGGGAGGGCAGGGGGCTTCCTAATTCACCCCTCCACTTT
TRBD1 | TRBJ2-7 | TRBV28 | NA | CAGGTGVYEQYF | TGTGCCGGCGGGACAGGGGTCTACGAGCAGTACTTC
TRBD1 | TRBJ1-3 | TRBV18 | NA | CASSPTQPGGVGNTIYF | TGTGCCAGCTCCCCGACACAGCCAGGGGGCGTTGGAAACACCATATATTTT
TRBD1 | TRBJ2-7 | TRBV19 | few | CASSLGPPGQGPYEQYF | TGTGCCAGTAGTTTAGGACCACCGGGACAGGGGCCATACGAGCAGTACTTC
NA | TRBJ2-1 | TRBV2 | NA | CASSSGPGVANEQFF | TGTGCCAGCAGTTCCGGGCCCGGGGTTGCCAATGAGCAGTTCTTC
TRBD2 | TRBJ2-7 | TRBV2 | NA | CASSEGGLAVEQYF | TGTGCCAGCAGCGAGGGGGGACTAGCGGTGGAGCAGTACTTC
TRBD2 | TRBJ2-1 | TRBV28 | NA | CASSLTSGSGYNEQFF | TGTGCCAGCAGCCTGACTAGCGGGAGCGGGTACAATGAGCAGTTCTTC